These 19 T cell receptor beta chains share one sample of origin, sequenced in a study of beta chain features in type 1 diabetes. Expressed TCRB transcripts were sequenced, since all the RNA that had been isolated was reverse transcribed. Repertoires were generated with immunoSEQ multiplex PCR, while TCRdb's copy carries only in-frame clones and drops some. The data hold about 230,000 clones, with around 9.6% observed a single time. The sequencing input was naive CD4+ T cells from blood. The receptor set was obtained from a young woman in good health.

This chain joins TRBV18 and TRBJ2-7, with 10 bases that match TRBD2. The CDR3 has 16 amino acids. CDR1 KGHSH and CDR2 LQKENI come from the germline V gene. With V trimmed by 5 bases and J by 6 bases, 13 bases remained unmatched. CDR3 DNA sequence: TGTGCCAGCTCAGCGTACCGCGAGCTAGCGGGAGTCGAGCAGTACTTC. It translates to CASSAYRELAGVEQYF.

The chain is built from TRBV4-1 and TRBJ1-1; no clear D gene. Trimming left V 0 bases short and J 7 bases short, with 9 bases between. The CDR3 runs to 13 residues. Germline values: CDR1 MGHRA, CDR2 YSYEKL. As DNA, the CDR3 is TGCGCCAGCAGCCAAGATCCCGCCAGTGAAGCTTTCTTT. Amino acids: CASSQDPASEAFF.

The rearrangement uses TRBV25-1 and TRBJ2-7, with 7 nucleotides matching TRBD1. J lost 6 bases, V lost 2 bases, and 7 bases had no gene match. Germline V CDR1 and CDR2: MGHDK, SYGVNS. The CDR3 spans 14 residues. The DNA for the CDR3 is TGTGCCAGCAGTGAAGACAGGGCTGCTAGCGAGCAGTACTTC. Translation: CASSEDRAASEQYF.

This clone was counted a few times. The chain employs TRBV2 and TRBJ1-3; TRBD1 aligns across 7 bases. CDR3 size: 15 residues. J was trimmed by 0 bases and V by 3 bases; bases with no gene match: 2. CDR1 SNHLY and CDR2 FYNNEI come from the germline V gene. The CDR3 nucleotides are TGTGCCAGCAGTGAGGACAGGAGCTCTGGAAACACCATATATTTT. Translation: CASSEDRSSGNTIYF.

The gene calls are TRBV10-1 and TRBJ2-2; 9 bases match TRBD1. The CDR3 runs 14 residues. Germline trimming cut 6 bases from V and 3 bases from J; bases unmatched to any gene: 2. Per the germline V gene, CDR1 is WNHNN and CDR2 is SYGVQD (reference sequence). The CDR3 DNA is TGCGCCAGCAGGAGGGACAGGGACACCGGGGAGCTGTTTTTT. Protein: CASRRDRDTGELFF.

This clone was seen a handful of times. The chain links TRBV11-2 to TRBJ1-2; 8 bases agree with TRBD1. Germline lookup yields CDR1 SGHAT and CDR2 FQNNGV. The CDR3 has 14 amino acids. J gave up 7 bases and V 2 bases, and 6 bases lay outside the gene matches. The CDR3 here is CASSLLTGASGYTF. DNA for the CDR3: TGTGCCAGCAGCTTACTGACAGGGGCCAGTGGCTACACCTTC.

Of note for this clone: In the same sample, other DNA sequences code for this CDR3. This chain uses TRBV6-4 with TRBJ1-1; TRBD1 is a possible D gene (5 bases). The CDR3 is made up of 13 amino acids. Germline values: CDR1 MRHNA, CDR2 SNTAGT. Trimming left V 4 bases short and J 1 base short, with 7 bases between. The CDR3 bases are TGTGCCAGCAGTGCCGACAGGAACACTGAAGCTTTCTTT. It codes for CASSADRNTEAFF.

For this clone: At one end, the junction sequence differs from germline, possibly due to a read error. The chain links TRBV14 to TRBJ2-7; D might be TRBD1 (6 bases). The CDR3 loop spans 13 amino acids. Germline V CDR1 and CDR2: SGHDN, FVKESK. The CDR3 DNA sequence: TGTGCCACCAGCGAGACAGGTCCCAACGAGCAGTACTTC. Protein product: CATSETGPNEQYF.

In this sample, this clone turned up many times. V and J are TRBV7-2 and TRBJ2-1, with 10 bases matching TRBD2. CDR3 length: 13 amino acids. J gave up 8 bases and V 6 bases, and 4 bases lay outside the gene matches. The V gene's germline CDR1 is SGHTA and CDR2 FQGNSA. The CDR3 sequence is CASSPSGRDEQFF. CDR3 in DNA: TGTGCCAGCAGTCCTAGCGGGAGAGATGAGCAGTTCTTC.

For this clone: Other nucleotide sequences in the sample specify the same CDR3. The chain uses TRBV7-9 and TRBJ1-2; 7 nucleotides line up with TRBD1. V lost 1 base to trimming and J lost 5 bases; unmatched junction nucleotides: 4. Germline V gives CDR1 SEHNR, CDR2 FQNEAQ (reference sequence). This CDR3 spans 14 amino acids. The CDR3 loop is CASSLVTGSYGYTF. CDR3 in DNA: TGTGCCAGCAGCTTAGTGACAGGGAGTTATGGCTACACCTTC.

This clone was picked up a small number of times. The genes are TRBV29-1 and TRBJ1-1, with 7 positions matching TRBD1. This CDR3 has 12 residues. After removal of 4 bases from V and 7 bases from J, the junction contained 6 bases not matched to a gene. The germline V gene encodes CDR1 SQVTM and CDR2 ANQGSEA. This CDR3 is CSVGPNRGEAFF. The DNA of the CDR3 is TGCAGCGTTGGGCCGAACAGGGGTGAAGCTTTCTTT.

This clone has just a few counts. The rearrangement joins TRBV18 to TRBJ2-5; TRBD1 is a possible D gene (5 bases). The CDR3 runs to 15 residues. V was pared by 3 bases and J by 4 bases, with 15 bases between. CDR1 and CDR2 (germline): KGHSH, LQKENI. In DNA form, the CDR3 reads TGTGCCAGCTCACCGGATGGGGCTCTGGGAGAGACCCAGTACTTC. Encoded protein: CASSPDGALGETQYF.

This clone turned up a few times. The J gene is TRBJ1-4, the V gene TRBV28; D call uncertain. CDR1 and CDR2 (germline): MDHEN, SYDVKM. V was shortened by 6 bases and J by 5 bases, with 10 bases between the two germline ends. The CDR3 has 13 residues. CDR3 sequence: CASREGGNEKLFF. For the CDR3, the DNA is TGTGCCAGCAGGGAGGGCGGCAATGAAAAACTGTTTTTT. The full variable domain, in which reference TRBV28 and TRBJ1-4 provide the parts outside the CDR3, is DVKVTQSSRYLVKRTGEKVFLECVQDMDHENMFWYRQDPGLGLRLIYFSYDVKMKEKGDIPEGYSVSREKKERFSLILESASTNQTSMYLCASREGGNEKLFFGSGTQLSVL.

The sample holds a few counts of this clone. CDR3 protein: CASSYPNQPQHF. DNA for the CDR3: TGTGCCAGCAGCTACCCTAACCAGCCCCAGCATTTT. V gene TRBV7-9 combines with J gene TRBJ1-5; D ambiguous. Germline-derived CDR1 and CDR2 are SEHNR and FQNEAQ (reference sequence). V was trimmed by 4 bases and J by 7 bases, leaving 8 bases between them. The CDR3 runs 12 residues.

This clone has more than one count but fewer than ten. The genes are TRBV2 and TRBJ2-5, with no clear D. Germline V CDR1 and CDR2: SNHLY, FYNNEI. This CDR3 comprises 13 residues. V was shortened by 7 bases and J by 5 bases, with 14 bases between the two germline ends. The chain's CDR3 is CASNPDRRETQYF. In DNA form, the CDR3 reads TGTGCCAGCAACCCCGACCGGCGGGAGACCCAGTACTTC.

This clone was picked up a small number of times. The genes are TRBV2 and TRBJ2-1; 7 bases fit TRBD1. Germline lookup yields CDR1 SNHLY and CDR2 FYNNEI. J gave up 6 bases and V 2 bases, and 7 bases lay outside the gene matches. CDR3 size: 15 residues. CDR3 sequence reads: CASSETQGVGNEQFF. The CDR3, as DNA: TGTGCCAGCAGTGAAACTCAGGGGGTTGGCAATGAGCAGTTCTTC.

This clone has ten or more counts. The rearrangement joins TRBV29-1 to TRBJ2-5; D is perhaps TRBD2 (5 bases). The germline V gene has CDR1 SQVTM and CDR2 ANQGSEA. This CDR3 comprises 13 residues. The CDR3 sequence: CTASNGVRETQYF. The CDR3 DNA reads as TGCACCGCTTCAAACGGGGTGAGAGAGACCCAGTACTTC.

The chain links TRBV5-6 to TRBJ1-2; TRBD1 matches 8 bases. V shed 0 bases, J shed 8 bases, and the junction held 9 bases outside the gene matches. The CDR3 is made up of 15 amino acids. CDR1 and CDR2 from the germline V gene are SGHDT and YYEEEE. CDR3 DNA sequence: TGTGCCAGCAGCTTGGCGGGACAGGTATTAGGCGGCTACACCTTC. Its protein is CASSLAGQVLGGYTF.

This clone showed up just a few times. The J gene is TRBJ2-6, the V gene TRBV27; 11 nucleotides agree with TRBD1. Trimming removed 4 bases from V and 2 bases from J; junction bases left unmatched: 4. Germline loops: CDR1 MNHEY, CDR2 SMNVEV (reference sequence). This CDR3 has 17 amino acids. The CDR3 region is CASSSPGQGAGANVLTF. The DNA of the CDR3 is TGTGCCAGCAGTTCCCCGGGACAGGGGGCTGGGGCCAACGTCCTGACTTTC.